The rows below give T cell receptor beta chains drawn from one sample of a study of identical twins. TCRdb re-called the 5' RACE reads through MiXCR, storing one row per CDR3 protein. The table lists 200,000 to 250,000 distinct CDR3 sequences, approximately 7% of them singletons. The same data also went into a second study, on yellow fever vaccine responses in identical twins.

Sequenced input: memory (CD45RO+) T cells sorted from blood. Source of these receptors: a woman between 18 and 29 years old in good health. The CDR3 runs from the conserved cysteine through the conserved F or W. D genes are given only for firm matches. The listing skips clone size in some rows; elsewhere it reads once, few, many or a size class.

CDR3 DNA	CDR3 protein	V gene	J gene	clone size	D gene
TGTGCCAGCAGAACGGGACAGGGGTACACCGGGGAGCTGTTTTTT	CASRTGQGYTGELFF	TRBV7-3	TRBJ2-2	NA	TRBD1
TGCGCCAGCAGCTTGGGCCTTGGACGAGGCCAAGAGACCCAGTACTTC	CASSLGLGRGQETQYF	TRBV5-1	TRBJ2-5	NA	NA
TGTGCCAGCAGCCCCCGGACTAGAAGCGAGCAGTACTTC	CASSPRTRSEQYF	TRBV7-2	TRBJ2-7	few	TRBD2
TGCAGTGCTAGAGATCTTTGGACTAGCGTGGACAATGAGCAGTTCTTC	CSARDLWTSVDNEQFF	TRBV20-1	TRBJ2-1	few	TRBD2
TGTGCCTCACACCGGGACGCCGGCGATGGCTACACCTTC	CASHRDAGDGYTF	TRBV6-1	TRBJ1-2	NA	NA
TGTGCCGGCAGCACCGACTGGGGTACGCAGTATTTT	CAGSTDWGTQYF	TRBV7-9	TRBJ2-3	NA	NA
TGTGCCAGCAGTTACTCGATGCGCACAGGGGCAGCACTGTTTTTT	CASSYSMRTGAALFF	TRBV6-5	TRBJ1-4	few	TRBD1
TGTGCCACCAGCAATCCCGGACTAGCCTATGAGCAGTTCTTC	CATSNPGLAYEQFF	TRBV15	TRBJ2-1	many	TRBD2
TGTGCCAGCAGTTCCTCCCCAGGGACCACTGAAGCTTTCTTT	CASSSSPGTTEAFF	TRBV12-3/TRBV12-4	TRBJ1-1	many	NA
TGTGCCAGCAGGCTGAACGAAGAGACCCAGTACTTC	CASRLNEETQYF	TRBV5-6	TRBJ2-5	NA	NA
TGCGCCAGCAGCACCCAAGGGGGGCCTCAAGAGACCCAGTACTTC	CASSTQGGPQETQYF	TRBV5-1	TRBJ2-5	many	NA
TGTGCCAGCAGTGACTCGGCAGCAAAGGGAGATACGCAGTATTTT	CASSDSAAKGDTQYF	TRBV6-4	TRBJ2-3	few	NA
TGCGCCAGCAGCTTGGCAGCTGCAAACACTGAAGCTTTCTTT	CASSLAAANTEAFF	TRBV5-1	TRBJ1-1	many	NA
TGTGCCAGCAGTCGGGGAGGTAAAGAGACCCAGTACTTC	CASSRGGKETQYF	TRBV12-3/TRBV12-4	TRBJ2-5	NA	NA
TGTGCCAGCAGCCCCCTGACGTTAGCCAAAAACATTCAGTACTTC	CASSPLTLAKNIQYF	TRBV7-2	TRBJ2-4	few	NA
TGTGCCAGCAGCAAAGAGGTTAGGTATTCACCCCTCCACTTT	CASSKEVRYSPLHF	TRBV21-1	TRBJ1-6	NA	NA
TGCAGCGTTGAAGGCTATGGAAATGAGCAGTTCTTC	CSVEGYGNEQFF	TRBV29-1	TRBJ2-1	many	NA
TGTGCCAGCAGGGAAACTAGCGGGAGTCCGATCCCGCCGTTCTTC	CASRETSGSPIPPFF	TRBV7-2	TRBJ2-1	few	TRBD2
TGCAGTGCCCTGGGGACTAGCGGGGGCCATAGGGGCACAGATACGCAGTATTTT	CSALGTSGGHRGTDTQYF	TRBV20-1	TRBJ2-3	few	TRBD2
TGTGCCAGCAGTCCAGGGGGTAACAATCAGCCCCAGCATTTT	CASSPGGNNQPQHF	TRBV28	TRBJ1-5	many	TRBD1
TGTGCCAGCAGTTTGGGGACAGTCCCAGATACGCAGTATTTT	CASSLGTVPDTQYF	TRBV28	TRBJ2-3	few	TRBD1
TGTGCCAGCAGTTTAGCGACCGGGACAGGGAAGAATGAGCAGTTCTTC	CASSLATGTGKNEQFF	TRBV12-3/TRBV12-4	TRBJ2-1	NA	TRBD1
TGTGCCAGCAGCCACCCCCGGGGGGCGGGAAGCACAGATACGCAGTATTTT	CASSHPRGAGSTDTQYF	TRBV4-2	TRBJ2-3	once	NA
TGTGCCAGCACTCGACAGATGAACAACTATGGCTACACCTTC	CASTRQMNNYGYTF	TRBV12-3/TRBV12-4	TRBJ1-2	NA	NA
TGTGCCAGCAACTCCGGGGAACACAATGAGCAGTTCTTC	CASNSGEHNEQFF	TRBV27	TRBJ2-1	few	NA
TGTGCCAGCAGTGCCCGGGGGGGTTTGCTTAGAGATACGCAGTATTTT	CASSARGGLLRDTQYF	TRBV27	TRBJ2-3	many	TRBD2
TGCAGTGCTAGAGACGGCTTGGACGGGAGAGAGACCCAGTACTTC	CSARDGLDGRETQYF	TRBV20-1	TRBJ2-5	many	NA
TGTGCCAGCGGCCGGGGGGGGAGCAATCAGCCCCAGCATTTT	CASGRGGSNQPQHF	TRBV12-3/TRBV12-4	TRBJ1-5	NA	NA
TGTGCCAGCAGCCTTGGGGGTCCCCTCTACGAGCAGTACTTC	CASSLGGPLYEQYF	TRBV3-1	TRBJ2-7	NA	NA
TGTGCCAGCAGCCAAGAAGCCGGTTTGGGGACTGAAGCTTTCTTT	CASSQEAGLGTEAFF	TRBV3-1	TRBJ1-1	few	NA
TGTGCCAGCAGTTACCTCTCGGCTAGCGGGATACAAGAGACCCAGTACTTC	CASSYLSASGIQETQYF	TRBV6-2/TRBV6-3	TRBJ2-5	NA	TRBD2
TGCGCCAGCAGCCAAGAAGCGGCAAATCAGCCCCAGCATTTT	CASSQEAANQPQHF	TRBV4-1	TRBJ1-5	few	NA
TGTGCCAGCAGCCAAGAGACAGGGGGGTTTGAAAAACTGTTTTTT	CASSQETGGFEKLFF	TRBV3-1	TRBJ1-4	few	TRBD1
TGTGCCAGCAGCACTGACAGCAGAAACACCATATATTTT	CASSTDSRNTIYF	TRBV7-2	TRBJ1-3	few	NA
TGTGCCAGCAGCTTAGTACCAGACTACAACTATGGCTACACCTTC	CASSLVPDYNYGYTF	TRBV7-3	TRBJ1-2	NA	NA
TGTGCCAGCAGCTTGGGGCAGTTAGCCAAAAACATTCAGTACTTC	CASSLGQLAKNIQYF	TRBV7-2	TRBJ2-4	few	NA
TGTGCCAGCAGTACTCCGCCGGGACCCTCCTACGAGCAGTACTTC	CASSTPPGPSYEQYF	TRBV27	TRBJ2-7	NA	NA
TGTGCCAGCAGTTACTTCGCGCGGGGGCCCACAGATACGCAGTATTTT	CASSYFARGPTDTQYF	TRBV6-2/TRBV6-3	TRBJ2-3	few	NA
TGTGCCAGCAGCCAGGGGGTGGGAAAACTGTTTTTT	CASSQGVGKLFF	TRBV3-1	TRBJ1-4	few	NA
TGCGCCAGCAGCCCCGGGACAACCCCTGGAAACACCATATATTTT	CASSPGTTPGNTIYF	TRBV5-1	TRBJ1-3	NA	NA
TGTGCCAGCAGGCAAGGGGTCTCACCCCTCCACTTT	CASRQGVSPLHF	TRBV12-3/TRBV12-4	TRBJ1-6	few	NA
TGTGCCAGCTCACCGTCGGGACAGGAGTCCTACAATGAGCAGTTCTTC	CASSPSGQESYNEQFF	TRBV18	TRBJ2-1	few	TRBD1
TGTGCCAGCAGCCAGTCGAACTATCGAAATGAGCAGTTCTTC	CASSQSNYRNEQFF	TRBV14	TRBJ2-1	NA	NA
TGCGCCAGCAGCCCGAGACAGAACACTGAAGCTTTCTTT	CASSPRQNTEAFF	TRBV5-1	TRBJ1-1	many	NA
TGCGCCAGCAGCCGGAACCGACAGTACTCCTACAATGAGCAGTTCTTC	CASSRNRQYSYNEQFF	TRBV4-1	TRBJ2-1	many	NA
TGTGCCAGCAGCCTTGGGTCTGGACAGGGTGGAGAGCAGTACTTC	CASSLGSGQGGEQYF	TRBV2	TRBJ2-7	NA	TRBD1
TGCAGTGCTAGAGCCCCCGGGGACACCGATTACACCGGGGAGCTGTTTTTT	CSARAPGDTDYTGELFF	TRBV20-1	TRBJ2-2	NA	NA
TGTGCCAGCAGCCAAGAAGGGCACTCCTACAATGAGCAGTTCTTC	CASSQEGHSYNEQFF	TRBV3-1	TRBJ2-1	few	NA
TGTGCCAGCAGCTTGGGTAGACTAGCGGGAGCCAATGAGCAGTTCTTC	CASSLGRLAGANEQFF	TRBV5-4	TRBJ2-1	NA	TRBD2
TGTGCCACCAGCGGGGGGGGACAGGGGGCAGATACGCAGTATTTT	CATSGGGQGADTQYF	TRBV15	TRBJ2-3	NA	TRBD1